Listed here is a single T cell receptor (beta chain). Which antigen it targets is not known. The sample holds no much larger clone one base away, and base qualities are not on file. This sample is drawn from a study (dated by TCRdb to between 2014 and 2016). Study-level background: Whether tumor-infiltrating Tregs in breast cancer are recruited from blood Tregs or converted in situ from other CD4+ T cell subsets was tested. Results and caveats for the whole study, not just this receptor: Tumor memory CD4+ T cell TCR gene usage was found to cluster with blood and lymph node memory CD4+ cells and with lymph node naive CD4+ cells. The validation in the larger cohort was limited to a single TCR beta V-J rearrangement instead of whole repertoires. The TCR alpha and beta sequences of tumor-infiltrating Tregs showed the greatest overlap with tumor naive CD4+ T cells, followed by blood naive CD4+ T cells.

To purify naive CD4+ T cells, the Miltenyi Naive CD4+ T Cell Isolation kit was used, and CD25 microbeads served to deplete Tregs. Tregs, naive and memory CD4+ T cells from tumor, blood and ipsilateral draining lymph nodes of roughly 5 breast cancer patients underwent full-length TCR alpha and beta sequencing. Tumor tissue, along with lymph nodes from ipsilateral axillary dissection, was perfused with PBS, minced, and then digested using collagenase I and hyaluronidase. Sorted cell populations were confirmed by FACS to exceed 90% purity. Spanning cysteine to phenylalanine, the CDR3 consists of 16 amino acids. Only the CDR3 portion is preserved as DNA: 48 bases, with reading frame beginning at the first base. V loses 0 bases at its end and J loses 5 bases; junction bases beyond the gene matches: 6. Sequences SGHRS (CDR1) and YFSETQ (CDR2) are obtained from the germline V gene. Full-length TCR variable regions were amplified by 5' RACE PCR with constant-region reverse primers, and semi-nested PCR with Nested Universal Primer A was subsequently performed. Using the ReliaPrep RNA Cell Miniprep System, total RNA was extracted, and the SMARTer RACE 5'/3' Kit was then used to reverse transcribe the RNA into 5'RACE-ready cDNA. Multiplex adaptors were used to barcode full-length TCR alpha and beta libraries, and the barcoded libraries were sequenced on an Illumina MiSeq. The study's own analysis went as follows. For each of nine subset-tissue groups, sequencing data from the five patients were pooled, and the groups were then compared using unsupervised clustering of TCR gene usage. The Morisita-Horn index, with shared sequences weighted by their contribution to each repertoire, was used to calculate repertoire similarity. Through fastp at Q25 and MiXCR, TCRdb rebuilt clones from the public reads, retaining in-frame beta chains. Duplicate CDR3 protein sequences are folded into a single record with the most common DNA and genes. The authors' filters were not applied to this entry. This sample is represented by about 60,000 distinct CDR3 sequences; roughly 30% of them were singletons. The biggest ten clones account for around 2% of the sample.

This TCR came from a female donor with breast cancer. The sequence links TRBV5-1 to TRBJ2-2, and 8 bases in between align with TRBD2. The sample comprised tumor-infiltrating naive CD4+ T cells sorted from the breast tumor. Per the publication, the cell subset or site label means: naive CD4+ T cells, CD4+CD45RA+CD25-. CDR3 region: CASSLVAAGETGELFF. The nucleotides read TGCGCCAGCAGCTTGGTGGCAGCGGGAGAGACCGGGGAGCTGTTTTTT.